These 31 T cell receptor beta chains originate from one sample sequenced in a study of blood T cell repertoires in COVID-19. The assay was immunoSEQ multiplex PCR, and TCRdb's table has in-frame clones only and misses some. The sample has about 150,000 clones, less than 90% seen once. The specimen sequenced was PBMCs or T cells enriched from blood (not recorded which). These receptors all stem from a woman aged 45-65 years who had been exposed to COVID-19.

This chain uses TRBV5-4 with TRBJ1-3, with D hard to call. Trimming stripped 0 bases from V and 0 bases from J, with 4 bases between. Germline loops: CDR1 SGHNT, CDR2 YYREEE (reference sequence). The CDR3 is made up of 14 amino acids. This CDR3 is CASSLVSSGNTIYF. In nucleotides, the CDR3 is TGTGCCAGCAGCTTGGTCAGCTCTGGAAACACCATATATTTT. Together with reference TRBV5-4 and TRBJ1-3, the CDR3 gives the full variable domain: ETGVTQSPTHLIKTRGQQVTLRCSSQSGHNTVSWYQQALGQGPQFIFQYYREEENGRGNFPPRFSGLQFPNYSSELNVNALELDDSALYLCASSLVSSGNTIYFGEGSWLTVV.

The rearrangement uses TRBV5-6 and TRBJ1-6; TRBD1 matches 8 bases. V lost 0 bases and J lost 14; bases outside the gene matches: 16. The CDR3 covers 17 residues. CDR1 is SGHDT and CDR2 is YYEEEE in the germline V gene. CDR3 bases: TGTGCCAGCAGCTTGGATGGGACAGGACCCTCTATGGTGTCCCTCCACTTT. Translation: CASSLDGTGPSMVSLHF.

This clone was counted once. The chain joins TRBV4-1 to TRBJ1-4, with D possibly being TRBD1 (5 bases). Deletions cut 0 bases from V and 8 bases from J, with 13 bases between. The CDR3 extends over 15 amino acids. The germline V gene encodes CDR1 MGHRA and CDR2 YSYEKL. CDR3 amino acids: CASSQEGQIREKLFF. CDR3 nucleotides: TGCGCCAGCAGCCAAGAGGGGCAGATAAGAGAAAAACTGTTTTTT.

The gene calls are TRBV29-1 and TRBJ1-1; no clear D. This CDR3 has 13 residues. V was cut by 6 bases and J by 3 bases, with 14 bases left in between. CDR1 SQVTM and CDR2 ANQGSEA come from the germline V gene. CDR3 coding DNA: TGCAGCGTAGACGAACGAGCGGACACTGAAGCTTTCTTT. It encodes CSVDERADTEAFF.

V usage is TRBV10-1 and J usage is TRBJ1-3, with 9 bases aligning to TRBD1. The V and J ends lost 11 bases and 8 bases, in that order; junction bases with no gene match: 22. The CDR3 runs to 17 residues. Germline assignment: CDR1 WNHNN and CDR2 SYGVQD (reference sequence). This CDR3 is CAPSVGTGSYDGDTIYF. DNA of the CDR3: TGCGCCCCCTCGGTCGGGACAGGGTCTTACGACGGGGACACCATATATTTT.

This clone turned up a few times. DNA for the CDR3: TGTGCCAGCAGCGTAGGCCCCGCCGGCCTGCGGGAGACCCAGTACTTC. The encoded protein is CASSVGPAGLRETQYF. The chain links TRBV9 to TRBJ2-5; D is ambiguous. The CDR3 is 16 amino acids. V gave up 0 bases and J gave up 5 bases, with 17 bases separating them. Germline V gene data show CDR1 as SGDLS and CDR2 as YYNGEE.

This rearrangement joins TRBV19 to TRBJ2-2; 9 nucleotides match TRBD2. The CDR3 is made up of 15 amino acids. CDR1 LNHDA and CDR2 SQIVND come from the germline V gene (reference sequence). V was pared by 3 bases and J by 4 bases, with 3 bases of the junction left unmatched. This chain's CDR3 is CASSIGAGGTGELFF. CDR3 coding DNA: TGTGCCAGTAGTATTGGAGCGGGGGGCACCGGGGAGCTGTTTTTT.

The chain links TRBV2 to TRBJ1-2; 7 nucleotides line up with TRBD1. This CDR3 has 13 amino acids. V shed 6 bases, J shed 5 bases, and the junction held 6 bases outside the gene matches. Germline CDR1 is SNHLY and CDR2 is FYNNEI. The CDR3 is CASRTGAVYGYTF. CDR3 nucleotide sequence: TGTGCCAGCAGAACAGGGGCCGTATATGGCTACACCTTC. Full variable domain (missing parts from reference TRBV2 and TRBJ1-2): EPEVTQTPSHQVTQMGQEVILRCVPISNHLYFYWYRQILGQKVEFLVSFYNNEISEKSEIFDDQFSVERPDGSNFTLKIRSTKLEDSAMYFCASRTGAVYGYTFGSGTRLTVV.

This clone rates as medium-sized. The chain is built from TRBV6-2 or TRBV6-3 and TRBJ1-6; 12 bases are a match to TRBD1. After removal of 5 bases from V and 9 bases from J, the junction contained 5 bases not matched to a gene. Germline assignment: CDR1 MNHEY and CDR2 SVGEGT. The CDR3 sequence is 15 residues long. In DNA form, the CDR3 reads TGTGCCAGCAGTACCGGGACAGGGGGCTTTTCACCCCTCCACTTT. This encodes CASSTGTGGFSPLHF.

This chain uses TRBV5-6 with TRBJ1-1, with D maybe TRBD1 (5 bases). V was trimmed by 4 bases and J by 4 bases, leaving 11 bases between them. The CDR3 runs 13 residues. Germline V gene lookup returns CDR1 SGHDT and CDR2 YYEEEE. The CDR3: CASSVRVGTEAFF. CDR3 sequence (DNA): TGTGCCAGCAGCGTCAGGGTGGGCACTGAAGCTTTCTTT.

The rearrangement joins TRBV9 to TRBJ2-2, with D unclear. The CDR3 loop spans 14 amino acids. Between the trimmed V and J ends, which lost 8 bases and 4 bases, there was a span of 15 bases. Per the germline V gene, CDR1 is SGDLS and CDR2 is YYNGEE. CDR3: CASGSGYLTGELFF. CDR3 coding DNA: TGTGCCAGTGGATCAGGTTACCTCACCGGGGAGCTGTTTTTT. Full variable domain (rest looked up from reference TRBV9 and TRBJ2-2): DSGVTQTPKHLITATGQRVTLRCSPRSGDLSVYWYQQSLDQGLQFLIQYYNGEERAKGNILERFSAQQFPDLHSELNLSSLELGDSALYFCASGSGYLTGELFFGEGSRLTVL.

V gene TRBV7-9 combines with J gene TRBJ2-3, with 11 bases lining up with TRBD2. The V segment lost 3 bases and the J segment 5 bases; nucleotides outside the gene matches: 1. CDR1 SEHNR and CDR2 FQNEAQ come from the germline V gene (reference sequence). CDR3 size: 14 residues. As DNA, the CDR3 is TGTGCCAGCAGCTTCGGGACTAGCGGAGATACGCAGTATTTT. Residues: CASSFGTSGDTQYF.

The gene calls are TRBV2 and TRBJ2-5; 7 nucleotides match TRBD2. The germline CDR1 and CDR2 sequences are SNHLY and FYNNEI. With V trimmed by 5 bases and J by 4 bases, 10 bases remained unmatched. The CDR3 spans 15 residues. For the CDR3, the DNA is TGTGCCAGCAGTTCCCGTCCGACTAGCCGAGAGACCCAGTACTTC. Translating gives CASSSRPTSRETQYF.

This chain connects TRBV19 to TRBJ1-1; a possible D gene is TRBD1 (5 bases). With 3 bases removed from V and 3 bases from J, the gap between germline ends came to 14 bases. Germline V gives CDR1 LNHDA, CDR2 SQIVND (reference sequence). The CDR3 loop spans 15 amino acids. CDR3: CASSIAAGSDTEAFF. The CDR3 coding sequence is TGTGCCAGTAGTATTGCGGCAGGGTCGGACACTGAAGCTTTCTTT.

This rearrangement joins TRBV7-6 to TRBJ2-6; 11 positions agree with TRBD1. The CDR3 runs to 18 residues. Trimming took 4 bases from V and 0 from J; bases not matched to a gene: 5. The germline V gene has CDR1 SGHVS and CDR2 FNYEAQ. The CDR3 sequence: CASSYRTGGLSGANVLTF. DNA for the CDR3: TGTGCCAGCAGCTATAGGACAGGGGGCCTCTCTGGGGCCAACGTCCTGACTTTC.

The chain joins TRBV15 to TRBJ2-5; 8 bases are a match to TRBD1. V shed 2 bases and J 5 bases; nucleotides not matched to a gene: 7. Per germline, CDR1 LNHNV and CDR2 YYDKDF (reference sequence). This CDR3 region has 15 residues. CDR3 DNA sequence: TGTGCCACCAGCAGACCAGGGGGCGGAGGGGAGACCCAGTACTTC. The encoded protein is CATSRPGGGGETQYF.

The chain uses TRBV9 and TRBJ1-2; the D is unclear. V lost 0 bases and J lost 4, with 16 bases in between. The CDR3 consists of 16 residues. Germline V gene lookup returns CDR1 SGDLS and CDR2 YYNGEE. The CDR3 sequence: CASSVVEGTSLYGYTF. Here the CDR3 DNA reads TGTGCCAGCAGCGTAGTGGAGGGAACCTCCCTCTATGGCTACACCTTC.

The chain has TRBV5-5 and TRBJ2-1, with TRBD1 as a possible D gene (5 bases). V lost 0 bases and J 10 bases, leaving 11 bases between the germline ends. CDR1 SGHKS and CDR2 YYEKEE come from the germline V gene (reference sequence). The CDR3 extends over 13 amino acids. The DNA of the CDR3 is TGTGCCAGCAGCTTGGATGCAGGGCCGGAGCAGTTCTTC. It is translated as CASSLDAGPEQFF. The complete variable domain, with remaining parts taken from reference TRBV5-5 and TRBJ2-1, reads DAGVTQSPTHLIKTRGQQVTLRCSPISGHKSVSWYQQVLGQGPQFIFQYYEKEERGRGNFPDRFSARQFPNYSSELNVNALLLGDSALYLCASSLDAGPEQFFGPGTRLTVL.

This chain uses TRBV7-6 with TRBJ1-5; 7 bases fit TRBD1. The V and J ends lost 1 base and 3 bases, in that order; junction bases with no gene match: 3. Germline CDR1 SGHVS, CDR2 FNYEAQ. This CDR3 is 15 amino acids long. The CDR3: CASSLGQGPNQPQHF. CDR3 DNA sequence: TGTGCCAGCAGCTTAGGACAGGGACCCAATCAGCCCCAGCATTTT. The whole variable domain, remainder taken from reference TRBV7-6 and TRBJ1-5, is GAGVSQSPRYKVTKRGQDVALRCDPISGHVSLYWYRQALGQGPEFLTYFNYEAQQDKSGLPNDRFSAERPEGSISTLTIQRTEQRDSAMYRCASSLGQGPNQPQHFGDGTRLSIL.

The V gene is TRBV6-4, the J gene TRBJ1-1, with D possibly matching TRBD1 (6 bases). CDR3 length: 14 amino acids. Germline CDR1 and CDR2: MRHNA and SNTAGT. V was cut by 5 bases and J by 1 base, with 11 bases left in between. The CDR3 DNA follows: TGTGCCAGCAGTAAGGACAGTTGGAACACTGAAGCTTTCTTT. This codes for CASSKDSWNTEAFF.

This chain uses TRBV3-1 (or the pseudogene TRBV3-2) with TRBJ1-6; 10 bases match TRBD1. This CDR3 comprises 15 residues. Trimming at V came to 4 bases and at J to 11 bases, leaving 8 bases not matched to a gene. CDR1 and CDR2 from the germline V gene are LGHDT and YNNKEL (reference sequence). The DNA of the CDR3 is TGTGCCAGCAGCCCCGGGACAGGGGTTGTCGCACCCCTCCACTTT. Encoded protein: CASSPGTGVVAPLHF.

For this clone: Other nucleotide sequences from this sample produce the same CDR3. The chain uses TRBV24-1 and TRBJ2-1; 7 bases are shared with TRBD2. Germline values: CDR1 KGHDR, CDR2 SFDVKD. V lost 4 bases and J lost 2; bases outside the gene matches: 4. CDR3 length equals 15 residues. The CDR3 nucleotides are TGTGCCACCAGTGACCCTAGCGGTGCCTACAATGAGCAGTTCTTC. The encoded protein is CATSDPSGAYNEQFF.

This CDR3 reads CASSQDWATDTQYF. The CDR3, as DNA: TGTGCCAGCAGCCAAGACTGGGCCACAGATACGCAGTATTTT. This sequence joins TRBV3-1 (or the pseudogene TRBV3-2) and TRBJ2-3, with D unclear. The V end lost 0 bases, the J end lost 2 bases, and 6 bases lay between the germline ends. Germline assignment: CDR1 LGHDT and CDR2 YNNKEL (reference sequence). The CDR3 runs 14 residues.

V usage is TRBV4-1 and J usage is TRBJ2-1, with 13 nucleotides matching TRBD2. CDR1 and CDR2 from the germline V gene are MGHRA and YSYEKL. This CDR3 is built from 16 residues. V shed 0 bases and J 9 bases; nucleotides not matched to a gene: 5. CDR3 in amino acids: CASSQEPGLAGAEQFF. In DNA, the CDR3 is TGCGCCAGCAGCCAAGAGCCCGGACTAGCGGGAGCTGAGCAGTTCTTC.

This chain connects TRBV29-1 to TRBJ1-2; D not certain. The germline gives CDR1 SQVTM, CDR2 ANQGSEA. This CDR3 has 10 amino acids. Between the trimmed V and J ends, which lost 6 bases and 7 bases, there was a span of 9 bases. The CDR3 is CSVIGSGYTF. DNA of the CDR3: TGCAGCGTGATAGGGAGTGGCTACACCTTC.

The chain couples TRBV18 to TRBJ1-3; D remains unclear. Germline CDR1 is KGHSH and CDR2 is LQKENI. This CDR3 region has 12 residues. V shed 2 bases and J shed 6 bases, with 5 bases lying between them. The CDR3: CASSPIQNTIYF. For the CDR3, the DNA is TGTGCCAGCTCACCAATTCAAAACACCATATATTTT.

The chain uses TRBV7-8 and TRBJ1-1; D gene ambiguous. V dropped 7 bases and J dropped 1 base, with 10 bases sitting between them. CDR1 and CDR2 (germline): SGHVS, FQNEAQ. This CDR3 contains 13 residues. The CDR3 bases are TGTGCCAGCACCCTGACAACGAACACTGAAGCTTTCTTT. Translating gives CASTLTTNTEAFF.

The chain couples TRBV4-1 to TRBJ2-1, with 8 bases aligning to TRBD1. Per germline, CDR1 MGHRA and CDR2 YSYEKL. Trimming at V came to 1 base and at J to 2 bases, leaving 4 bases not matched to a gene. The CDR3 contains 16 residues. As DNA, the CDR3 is TGCGCCAGCAGCCAAGGTGACAGGGGCCCCTACAATGAGCAGTTCTTC. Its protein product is CASSQGDRGPYNEQFF.

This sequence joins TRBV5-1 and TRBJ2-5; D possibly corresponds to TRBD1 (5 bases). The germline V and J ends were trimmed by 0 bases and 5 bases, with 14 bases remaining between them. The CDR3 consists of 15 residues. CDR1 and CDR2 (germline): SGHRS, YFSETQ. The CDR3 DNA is TGCGCCAGCAGCTTGGCCCCAGGGCCCACGGAGACCCAGTACTTC. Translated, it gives CASSLAPGPTETQYF.

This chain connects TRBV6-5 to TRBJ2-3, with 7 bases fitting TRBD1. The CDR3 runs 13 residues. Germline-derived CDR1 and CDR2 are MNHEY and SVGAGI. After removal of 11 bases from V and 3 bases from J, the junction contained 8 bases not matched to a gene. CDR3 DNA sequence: TGTGCCGGGTCAGACAGGGTGACAGATACGCAGTATTTT. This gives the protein CAGSDRVTDTQYF.

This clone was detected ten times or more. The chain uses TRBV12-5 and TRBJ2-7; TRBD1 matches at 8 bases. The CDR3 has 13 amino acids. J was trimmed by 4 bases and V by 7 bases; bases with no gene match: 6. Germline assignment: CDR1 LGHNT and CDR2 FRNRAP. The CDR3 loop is CASVGQGLYEQYF. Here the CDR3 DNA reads TGTGCTAGTGTCGGACAGGGCCTGTACGAGCAGTACTTC. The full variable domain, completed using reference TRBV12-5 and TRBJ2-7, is DARVTQTPRHKVTEMGQEVTMRCQPILGHNTVFWYRQTMMQGLELLAYFRNRAPLDDSGMPKDRFSAEMPDATLATLKIQPSEPRDSAVYFCASVGQGLYEQYFGPGTRLTVT.